This T cell receptor (beta chain) was retrieved from a study of technical replicates of blood from a handful of donors. Libraries were prepared by immunoSEQ multiplex PCR; TCRdb keeps only in-frame clonotypes and omits some of them. The sample carries over 10,000 clones, almost 95% recorded once. The CDR3 covers 11 residues. Germline V CDR1 and CDR2: MNHNS, SASEGT. The V end was cut by 6 bases, the J end by 5 bases, with 5 bases between. Sequences were obtained from PBMCs. This chain joins TRBV6-1 and TRBJ1-5, with unresolved D. The source of this sequence is a human donor in good health. The CDR3 coding sequence is TGTGCCAGCAGCGTCGATCAGCCCCAGCATTTT. It codes for CASSVDQPQHF.